One and the same sample provided the 12 T cell receptor beta chains below, sequenced in a study of neoadjuvant anti-PD-1 for oral cavity cancer. Clones were read by immunoSEQ multiplex PCR, and TCRdb kept only the in-frame ones, dropping some. Of approximately 11,000 clones listed, more than 45% are singletons. The sample in question was tumor tissue, obtained before nivolumab (anti-PD-1) treatment. The receptors were sampled from a person between 40 and 85 years old with oral cavity squamous cell carcinoma.

This clone occurred a few times. The chain employs TRBV5-4 and TRBJ2-7; either TRBD1 or TRBD2 may fit D (6 bases each). The CDR3 is made up of 14 amino acids. V lost 4 bases to trimming and J lost 5 bases, with 16 bases between them. CDR1 is SGHNT, CDR2 YYREEE, per germline (reference sequence). The CDR3 bases are TGTGCCAGCAGCCTGGACAGTGGGAGGAACGAGCAGTACTTC. Protein: CASSLDSGRNEQYF.

The chain employs TRBV6-6 and TRBJ1-2; D ambiguous. CDR1 and CDR2 (germline): MNHNY, SVGAGI (reference sequence). Trimming removed 8 bases from V and 4 bases from J, with 20 bases in between. The CDR3 consists of 15 residues. The CDR3 here is CASGPSGLPLYGYTF. CDR3 nucleotide sequence: TGTGCCAGCGGACCGTCAGGACTTCCACTCTATGGCTACACCTTC.

This clone was picked up a small number of times. V is TRBV7-8 and J is TRBJ2-1, with TRBD1 matching over 7 bases. This CDR3 has 14 residues. Germline loops: CDR1 SGHVS, CDR2 FQNEAQ. V shed 5 bases and J 5 bases; nucleotides not matched to a gene: 6. This CDR3 reads CASSVGTANNEQFF. CDR3 nucleotides: TGTGCCAGCAGCGTCGGGACAGCGAACAATGAGCAGTTCTTC.

This clone has just a few counts. The chain joins TRBV7-2 to TRBJ1-1; the D is unclear. The CDR3 is made up of 14 amino acids. Between the trimmed V and J ends, which lost 1 base and 5 bases, there was a span of 11 bases. Germline lookup yields CDR1 SGHTA and CDR2 FQGNSA. The CDR3 sequence: CASSLEGLGTEAFF. CDR3 DNA: TGTGCCAGCAGCTTAGAAGGGTTGGGGACTGAAGCTTTCTTT.

This clone appeared a few times. The V call is TRBV18, the J call TRBJ1-2; TRBD1 might be the D (6 bases). Trimming removed 4 bases from V and 0 bases from J, with 15 bases in between. Germline-derived CDR1 and CDR2 are KGHSH and LQKENI. The CDR3 contains 16 residues. The CDR3 region is CASSLSQQGTNYGYTF. CDR3 bases: TGTGCCAGCTCACTATCCCAACAGGGAACTAACTATGGCTACACCTTC. Full variable domain (rest looked up from reference TRBV18 and TRBJ1-2): NAGVMQNPRHLVRRRGQEARLRCSPMKGHSHVYWYRQLPEEGLKFMVYLQKENIIDESGMPKERFSAEFPKEGPSILRIQQVVRGDSAAYFCASSLSQQGTNYGYTFGSGTRLTVV.

This chain uses TRBV5-6 with TRBJ2-5; D possibly corresponds to TRBD1 (7 bases). This CDR3 is 15 amino acids long. Trimming stripped 4 bases from V and 3 bases from J, with 16 bases between. Germline CDR1 is SGHDT and CDR2 is YYEEEE. CDR3: CASSAIGGTEETQYF. CDR3 in DNA: TGTGCCAGCAGCGCAATCGGCGGGACAGAAGAGACCCAGTACTTC.

This clone was detected only a few times. DNA for the CDR3: TGTGCCAGCAGCCCCGGGACAGGGGGCCGGTACGAGCAGTACTTC. Encoded protein: CASSPGTGGRYEQYF. V usage is TRBV9 and J usage is TRBJ2-7; 12 bases are a match to TRBD1. The CDR3 sequence is 15 residues long. CDR1 SGDLS and CDR2 YYNGEE come from the germline V gene. The V and J ends lost 4 bases and 4 bases, in that order; junction bases with no gene match: 6.

This chain links TRBV9 with TRBJ2-3, with TRBD2 matching over 8 bases. Trimming at V came to 3 bases and at J to 3 bases, leaving 3 bases not matched to a gene. Germline V gives CDR1 SGDLS, CDR2 YYNGEE. CDR3 length: 14 residues. The CDR3 spells CASSDGGATDTQYF. The CDR3 region has the DNA TGTGCCAGCAGCGACGGGGGGGCTACAGATACGCAGTATTTT.

This chain connects TRBV5-1 to TRBJ2-7, with 9 bases that match TRBD2. V was clipped by 2 bases and J by 1 base; unmatched bases: 4. This CDR3 comprises 15 residues. Germline loops: CDR1 SGHRS, CDR2 YFSETQ. The CDR3 region is CASSLAGGLSYEQYF. The CDR3 DNA follows: TGCGCCAGCAGCTTAGCGGGGGGCCTATCCTACGAGCAGTACTTC.

This clone was observed a handful of times. V usage is TRBV11-2 and J usage is TRBJ2-7; 7 nucleotides match TRBD1. Germline V lookup: CDR1 SGHAT, CDR2 FQNNGV. The CDR3 has 13 amino acids. V lost 2 bases, J lost 3 bases, and 1 base stayed unmatched. The CDR3 DNA reads as TGTGCCAGCAGCTTACGACAGGGCTACGAGCAGTACTTC. Protein sequence: CASSLRQGYEQYF.

J is TRBJ1-6 and V is TRBV10-3; D gene uncertain. This CDR3 spans 17 amino acids. From germline, CDR1 is ENHRY and CDR2 SYGVKD. Deletions cut 5 bases from V and 1 base from J, with 15 bases between. Written as DNA, the CDR3 is TGTGCCATCAGTCGAGGGCCCTCGGGGTCCTATAATTCACCCCTCCACTTT. Translation: CAISRGPSGSYNSPLHF.

This clone was seen a handful of times. The chain uses TRBV9 and TRBJ1-1; 7 bases align to TRBD1. Germline loops: CDR1 SGDLS, CDR2 YYNGEE. Losses at the gene ends were 3 bases for V and 7 bases for J; bases not matched to a gene: 6. This CDR3 spans 13 amino acids. The CDR3 coding sequence is TGTGCCAGCAGCGCAGGGGGGTTGGGTGAAGCTTTCTTT. Translating gives CASSAGGLGEAFF.